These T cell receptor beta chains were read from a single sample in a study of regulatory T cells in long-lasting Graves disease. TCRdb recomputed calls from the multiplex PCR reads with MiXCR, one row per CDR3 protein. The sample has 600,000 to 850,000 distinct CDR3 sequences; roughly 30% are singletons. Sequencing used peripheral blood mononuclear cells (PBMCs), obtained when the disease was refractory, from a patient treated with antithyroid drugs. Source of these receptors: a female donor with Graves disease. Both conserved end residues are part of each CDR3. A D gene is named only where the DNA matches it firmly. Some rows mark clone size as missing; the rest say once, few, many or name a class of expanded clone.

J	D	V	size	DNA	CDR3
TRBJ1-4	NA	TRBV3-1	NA	TGTGCCAGCAGCCAAAACGGACGGGCGATTAATGAAAAACTGTTTTTT	CASSQNGRAINEKLFF
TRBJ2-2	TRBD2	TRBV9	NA	TGTGCCAGCAGCCCGCGGACTAGCGGGGTCACCGGGGAGCTGTTTTTT	CASSPRTSGVTGELFF
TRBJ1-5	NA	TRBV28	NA	TGTGCCAGCAGGGGTACCAATCAGCCCCAGCATTTT	CASRGTNQPQHF
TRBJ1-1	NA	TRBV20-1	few	TGCAGTGCTAGGGGGTCCCCAAGGAACACTGAAGCTTTCTTT	CSARGSPRNTEAFF
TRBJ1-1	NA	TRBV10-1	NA	TGCGCCAGCAGCGATGACCCGAATGCATCGAACACTGAAGCTTTCTTT	CASSDDPNASNTEAFF
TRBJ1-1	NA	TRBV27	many	TGTGCCAGCAGCTCGGGAAACACTGAAGCTTTCTTT	CASSSGNTEAFF
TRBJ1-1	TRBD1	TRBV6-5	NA	TGTGCCAGCAGTTACTCGTACAGGGGAACTGAAGCTTTCTTT	CASSYSYRGTEAFF
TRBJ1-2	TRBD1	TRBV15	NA	TGTGCCACCAGCAGAGATGGGACAGGGAACTATGGCTACACCTTC	CATSRDGTGNYGYTF
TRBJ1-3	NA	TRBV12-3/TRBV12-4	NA	TGTGCCAGCAGGGGGACGGGGGCCTCTGGAAACACCATATATTTT	CASRGTGASGNTIYF
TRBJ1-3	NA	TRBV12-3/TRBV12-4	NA	TGTGCCAGCAGCCCCCGGACCTCTGGAAACACCATATATTTT	CASSPRTSGNTIYF